This T cell receptor (beta chain) appears in the sequencing data of a study of T cell responses to AZD1222 COVID-19 vaccine. Study-level results: An increase in Spike-specific TCR breadth and depth was observed after two AZD1222 doses.

Second-dose intervals near 4 or 12 weeks were combined. The method was immunoSEQ multiplex PCR; TCRdb's version includes in-frame clones alone and lacks a portion of them. Counted here are around 270,000 clones, 90% to 95% occurring once; the ten biggest clones make up 0.55%. The germline gives CDR1 SGHKS, CDR2 YYEKEE (reference sequence). The CDR3 is 15 residues long. The V end was cut by 1 base, the J end by 1 base, with 8 bases between. Points on this clone: Its antigen is not identified.

Sequences were derived from peripheral blood, sampled 28 days after the second AZD1222 dose. The sequence derives from an adult who received the AZD1222 COVID-19 vaccine. The V and J genes are TRBV5-5 and TRBJ2-2; TRBD1 might be the D (6 bases). The CDR3 protein is CASSLRTENTGELFF. CDR3 DNA: TGTGCCAGCAGCTTGAGGACAGAGAACACCGGGGAGCTGTTTTTT. Complete variable domain (other parts from reference TRBV5-5 and TRBJ2-2): DAGVTQSPTHLIKTRGQQVTLRCSPISGHKSVSWYQQVLGQGPQFIFQYYEKEERGRGNFPDRFSARQFPNYSSELNVNALLLGDSALYLCASSLRTENTGELFFGEGSRLTVL.